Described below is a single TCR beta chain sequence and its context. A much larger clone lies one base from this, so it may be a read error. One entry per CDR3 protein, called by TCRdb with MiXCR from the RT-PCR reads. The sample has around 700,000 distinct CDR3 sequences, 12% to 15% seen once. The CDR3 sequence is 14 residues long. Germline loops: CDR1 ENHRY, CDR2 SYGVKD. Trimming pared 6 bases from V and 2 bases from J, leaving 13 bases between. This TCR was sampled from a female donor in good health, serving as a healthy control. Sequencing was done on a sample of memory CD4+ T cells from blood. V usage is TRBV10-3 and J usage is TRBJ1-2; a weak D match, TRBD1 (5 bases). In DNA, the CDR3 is TGTGCCATCAGCCGGACCAGACAGAACTATGGCTACACCTTC. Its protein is CAISRTRQNYGYTF.